The clone carrying this T cell receptor beta chain was seen repeatedly, ten times or more. Its target is unknown. Template switching introduced a universal primer site, and the cDNA bore unique molecular identifiers. TCRdb used MiXCR to reprocess the 5' RACE reads, holding one entry per CDR3 protein. This sample has 250,000 to 300,000 distinct CDR3 sequences, with 9.5% found just once. The data are from a study of identical twins. Findings of the study overall: Surplus twin overlap in beta out-of-frame sequences was less pronounced.

These data were likewise used in another study, on yellow fever vaccine responses in identical twins. From that study: In identical twins, vaccine T cell responses appeared partly shared and partly individual.

This sequence was found in a woman aged 18-35 years in good health. Sequenced sample: CD8+ T cells sorted from blood.

CDR3 residues: CATSDLFGGGGNEQFF. As DNA, the CDR3 is TGTGCCACCAGTGATTTGTTTGGCGGGGGAGGCAATGAGCAGTTCTTC. V gene TRBV24-1 combines with J gene TRBJ2-1; 7 positions match TRBD2. The V and J ends lost 0 bases and 6 bases, in that order; junction bases with no gene match: 7. The germline CDR1 and CDR2 sequences are KGHDR and SFDVKD. The CDR3 runs to 16 residues.